The clone carrying this T cell receptor (beta chain) was counted many times. Through Arm-PCR of CDR3 regions and iRepertoire HTBI primers, TCR beta libraries were built. One entry per CDR3 protein results from TCRdb running MiXCR on the multiplex PCR reads. The sample has 510,000 or so distinct CDR3 sequences, about 11% seen once. This specimen comes from a study of regulatory T cells in long-lasting Graves disease. Time point reported: newly diagnosed GD, antithyroid drugs for less than 3 months. RNA extracted from PBMCs served as the sequencing template. The CDR3 length is 14 residues. CDR1 and CDR2 from the germline V gene are SGHAT and FQNNGV. V shed 5 bases and J shed 5 bases, with 16 bases lying between them. This same sample was also part of a study on T cells in Graves' hyperthyroidism and ophthalmopathy.

The genes are TRBV11-2 and TRBJ2-7; D unresolved. Sequencing was performed on peripheral blood mononuclear cells (PBMCs), taken at new diagnosis, from a patient treated with antithyroid drugs. The clonotype was recovered from a woman aged 25 to 39 with Graves disease. The CDR3 DNA reads TGTGCCAGCAGCGCTGGGTCGTCGGGTGACGAGCAGTACTTC. It codes for CASSAGSSGDEQYF.